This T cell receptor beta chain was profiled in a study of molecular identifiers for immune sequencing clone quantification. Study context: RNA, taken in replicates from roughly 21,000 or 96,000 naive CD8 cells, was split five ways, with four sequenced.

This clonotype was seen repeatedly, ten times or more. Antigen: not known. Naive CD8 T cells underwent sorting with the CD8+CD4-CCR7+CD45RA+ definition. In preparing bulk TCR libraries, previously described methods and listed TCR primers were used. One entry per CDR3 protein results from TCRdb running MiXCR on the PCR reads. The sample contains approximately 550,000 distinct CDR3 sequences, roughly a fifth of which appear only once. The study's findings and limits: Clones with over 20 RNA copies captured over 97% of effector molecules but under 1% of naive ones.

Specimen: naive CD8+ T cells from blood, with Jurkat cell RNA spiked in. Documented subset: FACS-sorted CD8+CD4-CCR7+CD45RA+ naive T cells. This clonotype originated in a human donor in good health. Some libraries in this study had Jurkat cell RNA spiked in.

DNA for the CDR3: TGCAGCGTTGAAGTGGCGGAGACCCAGTACTTC. It is translated as CSVEVAETQYF. The chain is built from TRBV29-1 and TRBJ2-5; D not resolved. Deletions cut 1 base from V and 5 bases from J, with 5 bases between. The CDR3 consists of 11 residues. The germline CDR1 and CDR2 sequences are SQVTM and ANQGSEA.